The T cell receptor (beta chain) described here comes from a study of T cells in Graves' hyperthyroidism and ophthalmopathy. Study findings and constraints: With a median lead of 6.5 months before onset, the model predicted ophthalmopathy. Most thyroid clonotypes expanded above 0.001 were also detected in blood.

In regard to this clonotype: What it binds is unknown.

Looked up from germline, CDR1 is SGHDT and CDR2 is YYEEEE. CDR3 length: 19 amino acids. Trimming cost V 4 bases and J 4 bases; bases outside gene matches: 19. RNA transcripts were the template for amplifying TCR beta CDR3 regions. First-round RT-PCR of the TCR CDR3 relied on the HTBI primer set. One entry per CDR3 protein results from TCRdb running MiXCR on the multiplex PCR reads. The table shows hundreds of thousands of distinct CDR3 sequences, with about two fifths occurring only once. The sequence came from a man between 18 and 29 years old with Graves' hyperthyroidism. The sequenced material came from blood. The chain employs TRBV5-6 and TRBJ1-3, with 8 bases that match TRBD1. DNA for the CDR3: TGTGCCAGCAGCACCTCCTATTGGACAGGGAGCCACGGAGGAAACACCATATATTTT. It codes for CASSTSYWTGSHGGNTIYF.